The 8 T cell receptor beta chains below come from one sample, sequenced in a study of T-cell reconstitution after alpha-beta-depleted transplantation in children. Preparation of the TCRbeta library was carried out with unique molecular identifiers. TCRdb analysed the PCR reads with MiXCR anew, one entry per CDR3 protein. In the table there are about 510,000 distinct CDR3 sequences, approximately 10% of which are singletons. The sequencing used PBMCs, mostly from graft donor cells, collected 180 days after TCRalphabeta/CD19-depleted stem cell transplant. These TCRs come from a female patient between 2 and 10 years old who had a stem cell transplant for aplastic anemia, so the T cells may come from the graft donor.

This clonotype was counted a few times. V gene TRBV7-2 combines with J gene TRBJ2-3; D ambiguous. V was trimmed by 1 base and J by 2 bases, leaving 10 bases between them. The CDR3 loop spans 15 amino acids. From germline, CDR1 is SGHTA and CDR2 FQGNSA. As DNA, the CDR3 is TGTGCCAGCAGCTTAGGGGCCGGGCACACAGATACGCAGTATTTT. Translated: CASSLGAGHTDTQYF. The variable domain in full, with the rest retrieved from reference TRBV7-2 and TRBJ2-3, is GAGVSQSPSNKVTEKGKDVELRCDPISGHTALYWYRQSLGQGLEFLIYFQGNSAPDKSGLPSDRFSAERTGGSVSTLTIQRTQQEDSAVYLCASSLGAGHTDTQYFGPGTRLTVL.

This clonotype was detected only a few times. This chain uses TRBV29-1 with TRBJ2-5; 8 bases agree with TRBD1. Unmatched junction bases numbered 7, after V lost 7 bases and J lost 3 bases. CDR3 length: 13 amino acids. CDR1 is SQVTM, CDR2 ANQGSEA, per germline. The CDR3 protein is CSERQGREETQYF. The CDR3 nucleotides are TGCAGCGAGAGACAGGGGCGGGAAGAGACCCAGTACTTC.

The DNA for the CDR3 is TGCAGCGCCCGGACGGGAATGGGCGAGCAGTACTTC. Protein product: CSARTGMGEQYF. J is TRBJ2-7 and V is TRBV29-1; D might be TRBD2 (5 bases). V lost 7 bases to trimming and J lost 6 bases, with 16 bases between them. CDR3 length: 12 residues. The germline CDR1 and CDR2 sequences are SQVTM and ANQGSEA.

This sequence joins TRBV9 and TRBJ2-1; D gene uncertain. Germline CDR1 reads SGDLS; CDR2 reads YYNGEE. The CDR3 covers 15 residues. Trimming pared 0 bases from V and 7 bases from J, leaving 14 bases between. This CDR3 is CASSVASTPPNEQFF. The CDR3 nucleotides are TGTGCCAGCAGCGTAGCGAGTACCCCGCCAAATGAGCAGTTCTTC.

This clonotype came up a few times. Its ends do not fully match the called genes, so a read error is possible. The gene calls are TRBV20-1 and TRBJ2-7; the match to TRBD1 covers 12 bases. The CDR3 covers 16 residues. Germline V gives CDR1 DFQATT, CDR2 SNEGSKA (reference sequence). CDR3 nucleotides: TGCAGTGCTAGAGACATCGGGGGGACAGGGGGCTACGAGCAGCACTTC. Its translation is CSARDIGGTGGYEQHF.

V is TRBV12-5 and J is TRBJ1-2; D is undetermined. V was pared by 1 base and J by 12 bases, with 9 bases between. CDR1 LGHNT and CDR2 FRNRAP come from the germline V gene. The CDR3 extends over 11 amino acids. CDR3 in amino acids: CASGLGGRNTF. The CDR3 bases are TGTGCTAGTGGTTTGGGGGGAAGAAACACCTTC.

J is TRBJ2-7 and V is TRBV18; 9 bases match TRBD1. The CDR3 is 15 residues long. Germline CDR1 KGHSH, CDR2 LQKENI. The V segment lost 2 bases and the J segment 5 bases; nucleotides outside the gene matches: 7. The CDR3 loop reads CASSPSGQGGNEQYV. The CDR3 bases are TGTGCCAGCTCACCATCGGGACAGGGAGGCAACGAGCAGTACGTC.

V and J are TRBV7-4 and TRBJ2-3; perhaps TRBD2 as D (6 bases). The CDR3 is 16 residues long. Germline V lookup: CDR1 SGHVT, CDR2 SQSDAQ. V lost 1 base and J lost 7, with 18 bases in between. In DNA, the CDR3 is TGTGCCAGCAGCTTAGGAGGGACTCTGCCCCCTCATACGCAGTATTTT. Its translation is CASSLGGTLPPHTQYF.